Listed here are 17 T cell receptor beta chains from one sample, sequenced in a study of post-analysis software for immune sequencing data. Points from the study as a whole: Several TRBV segments were more frequent in patients than controls; TRBV5-6, TRBV5-1 and TRBV20-1 belonged to this group.

Which antigens these TCRs recognize remains unknown. Unique molecular identifiers had been added to the TCR beta cDNA libraries. TCRdb reanalysed the PCR reads using MiXCR and keeps one entry per CDR3 protein. The profile shows around 200,000 distinct CDR3 sequences, about 30% of them singletons. Sequencing input: blood. The receptors derive from a girl aged 2 to 17 with multiple sclerosis.

The chain recombines TRBV6-5 with TRBJ1-2, with no clear D. The CDR3 length is 16 residues. In germline, CDR1 is MNHEY, CDR2 SVGAGI. Trimming cost V 0 bases and J 0 bases, with 11 bases left between them. As DNA, the CDR3 is TGTGCCAGCAGTTACTCTGGATCTATCTCTAACTATGGCTACACCTTC. This translates into CASSYSGSISNYGYTF.

The V call is TRBV5-8, the J call TRBJ2-1, with 8 nucleotides matching TRBD1. Trimming cost V 3 bases and J 10 bases; bases outside gene matches: 9. The CDR3 has 14 amino acids. Germline-derived CDR1 and CDR2 are SGHTS and YDEGEE. The CDR3 protein is CASSWTGPSYEQFF. For the CDR3, the DNA is TGTGCCAGCAGCTGGACAGGGCCTTCCTACGAGCAGTTCTTC.

Turning to this clonotype: This could be a read error, since a much larger clone is one nucleotide away. The CDR3 loop reads CVSSRGRLSTYNEQFF. The CDR3 bases are TGTGTCAGCAGCCGGGGGAGACTGTCCACCTACAATGAGCAGTTCTTC. The genes are TRBV27 and TRBJ2-1; maybe TRBD2 (6 bases). Germline-derived CDR1 and CDR2 are MNHEY and SMNVEV (reference sequence). The CDR3 extends over 16 amino acids.

This clonotype was observed at least ten times. The genes are TRBV12-3 or TRBV12-4 and TRBJ1-2; D unclear. V shed 6 bases and J shed 8 bases, with 22 bases lying between them. The CDR3 spans 15 residues. CDR3 residues: CASSPREGISGGYTF. Here the CDR3 DNA reads TGTGCCAGCAGCCCCCGGGAGGGTATATCCGGGGGCTACACCTTC.

This clonotype came up a few times. In DNA, the CDR3 is TGTGCCACCAGTGATGCGAGGAGAGCTTTCTTT. Encoded protein: CATSDARRAFF. V usage is TRBV24-1 and J usage is TRBJ1-1; unclear D gene. Germline V gene lookup returns CDR1 KGHDR and CDR2 SFDVKD. CDR3 length: 11 amino acids. V shed 3 bases and J shed 10 bases, with 8 bases lying between them.

CDR3 residues: CASMSELAGGETQYF. DNA for the CDR3: TGCGCCAGCATGTCGGAACTAGCGGGAGGCGAGACCCAGTACTTC. The V and J genes are TRBV10-2 and TRBJ2-7, with 12 positions matching TRBD2. Near its end, the DNA agrees better with TRBJ2-5, so the J call may be wrong. Per germline, CDR1 WSHSY and CDR2 SAAADI. The CDR3 is 15 residues long.

V usage is TRBV12-3 or TRBV12-4 and J usage is TRBJ2-7; D remains ambiguous. The germline V and J ends were trimmed by 3 bases and 4 bases, with 13 bases remaining between them. The CDR3 is 14 amino acids. The CDR3 sequence: CASSFRPNEYEQYF. DNA of the CDR3: TGTGCCAGCAGTTTCCGGCCCAATGAGTACGAGCAGTACTTC.

The rearrangement joins TRBV5-1 to TRBJ2-5, with D uncertain. The germline V gene encodes CDR1 SGHRS and CDR2 YFSETQ. The CDR3 totals 13 residues. The ends were cut back, 10 bases at V and 0 bases at J, with 13 bases in the middle. CDR3 DNA: TGCGCCGGCGGACGGGCGGACCAAGAGACCCAGTACTTC. It codes for CAGGRADQETQYF.

The table lists this clonotype with many counts. The gene calls are TRBV20-1 and TRBJ2-1; 12 bases are shared with TRBD2. This CDR3 comprises 17 residues. The V gene's germline CDR1 is DFQATT and CDR2 SNEGSKA (reference sequence). J lost 1 base, V lost 6 bases, and 10 bases had no gene match. CDR3 in amino acids: CSAGTSGYKGSYNEQFF. The DNA of the CDR3 is TGCAGTGCCGGGACTAGCGGGTATAAAGGGTCCTACAATGAGCAGTTCTTC.

This chain connects TRBV4-1 to TRBJ2-5; weak D call: TRBD1 (5 bases). Germline lookup yields CDR1 MGHRA and CDR2 YSYEKL. Trimming pared 0 bases from V and 10 bases from J, leaving 21 bases between. The CDR3 loop spans 16 amino acids. The CDR3 loop reads CASSQELGPRGEDQYF. The CDR3 region has the DNA TGCGCCAGCAGCCAAGAACTGGGGCCTAGAGGAGAGGACCAGTACTTC.

In regard to this clonotype: Possible read error: a much larger clone is one base away. CDR3 in DNA: TGCAGCGTTTGGGCCCACCCGAGTCAGCCCCAGCATTTT. This encodes CSVWAHPSQPQHF. This chain connects TRBV29-1 to TRBJ1-5; no clear D. Germline-derived CDR1 and CDR2 are SQVTM and ANQGSEA. The length of the CDR3 is 13 residues. V lost 5 bases and J lost 6, with 14 bases in between. The full variable domain, its missing parts supplied by reference TRBV29-1 and TRBJ1-5, is SAVISQKPSRDICQRGTSLTIQCQVDSQVTMMFWYRQQPGQSLTLIATANQGSEATYESGFVIDKFPISRPNLTFSTLTVSNMSPEDSSIYLCSVWAHPSQPQHFGDGTRLSIL.

Only a few counts were recorded for this clonotype. This chain joins TRBV7-2 and TRBJ1-5; D gene uncertain. Germline V CDR1 and CDR2: SGHTA, FQGNSA. Trimming removed 5 bases from V and 6 bases from J, with 14 bases in between. This CDR3 has 14 residues. CDR3: CASSTLGLVQPQHF. For the CDR3, the DNA is TGTGCCAGCAGCACTTTGGGATTAGTTCAGCCCCAGCATTTT.

This clonotype was observed at least ten times. V is TRBV6-1 and J is TRBJ2-1; the D gene is possibly TRBD2 (6 bases). CDR3 length equals 17 residues. The V end lost 1 base, the J end lost 5 bases, and 18 bases lay between the germline ends. From germline, CDR1 is MNHNS and CDR2 SASEGT. CDR3 bases: TGTGCCAGCAGTGAAGGATTGGGGGGTGAAGGGGACAATGAGCAGTTCTTC. Its protein is CASSEGLGGEGDNEQFF.

This clonotype was detected only a few times. The chain is built from TRBV2 and TRBJ2-5; the match to TRBD2 covers 8 bases. Per germline, CDR1 SNHLY and CDR2 FYNNEI. V was clipped by 8 bases and J by 2 bases; unmatched bases: 7. The CDR3 consists of 14 residues. CDR3 sequence reads: CASYRLATQETQYF. The CDR3, as DNA: TGTGCCAGCTATCGACTAGCGACTCAAGAGACCCAGTACTTC. The entire variable domain, with the rest obtained from reference TRBV2 and TRBJ2-5, is as follows: EPEVTQTPSHQVTQMGQEVILRCVPISNHLYFYWYRQILGQKVEFLVSFYNNEISEKSEIFDDQFSVERPDGSNFTLKIRSTKLEDSAMYFCASYRLATQETQYFGPGTRLLVL.

There are many counts of this clonotype. The V gene is TRBV15, the J gene TRBJ2-1; a weak D match, TRBD1 (5 bases). The CDR3 loop spans 13 amino acids. Germline CDR1 is LNHNV and CDR2 is YYDKDF (reference sequence). V shed 0 bases and J shed 14 bases, with 14 bases lying between them. The CDR3 is CATSRDKGAAEFF. The CDR3 DNA follows: TGTGCCACCAGCAGAGATAAAGGGGCCGCAGAGTTCTTC.

The chain couples TRBV5-1 to TRBJ2-1; D uncertain. The V end lost 4 bases, the J end lost 9 bases, and 8 bases lay between the germline ends. Germline V CDR1 and CDR2: SGHRS, YFSETQ. The CDR3 sequence is 11 residues long. CDR3 amino acids: CASSLLGEQFF. DNA of the CDR3: TGCGCCAGCAGCCTATTGGGTGAGCAGTTCTTC.

This clonotype came up many times. The chain has TRBV20-1 and TRBJ2-7; a weak D match, TRBD2 (6 bases). From germline, CDR1 is DFQATT and CDR2 SNEGSKA (reference sequence). V lost 5 bases to trimming and J lost 5 bases, with 16 bases between them. The CDR3 runs 13 residues. The chain's CDR3 is CSAGGSPGDEQYF. The CDR3 DNA reads as TGCAGTGCTGGGGGGTCACCGGGCGACGAGCAGTACTTC.